The clone carrying this T cell receptor (beta chain) was detected only once. Trimming cost V 2 bases and J 0 bases, with 12 bases left between them. This CDR3 has 16 amino acids. Germline V gene sequence: CDR1 KGHSH, CDR2 LQKENI. The entry originates in a study of blood T cell repertoires in COVID-19. Study details: From the United States, Italy and Spain came samples of acute and convalescent COVID-19. The cDNA or gDNA used as material had been derived from T cells, B-cell-depleted T cells, or PBMCs.

Authors' analysis steps: Researchers report that nucleated cell counts were estimated from reference gene primer amplification. Generated by immunoSEQ multiplex PCR, the TCRdb table keeps only in-frame clones and is missing some. That table supplies the V and J calls and clone size; D and trimming were determined from the DNA. The sample comprises over 200,000 clones, more than 85% of which are singletons, and 1.5% to 2% rests with the top ten. Sequencing used peripheral blood. The sequence derives from a middle-aged man with active or convalescent COVID-19. This chain links TRBV18 with TRBJ2-3; maybe TRBD1 (6 bases). The chain's CDR3 is CASSPRGTPSTDTQYF. The CDR3 DNA reads as TGTGCCAGCTCACCAAGGGGGACACCTAGCACAGATACGCAGTATTTT.